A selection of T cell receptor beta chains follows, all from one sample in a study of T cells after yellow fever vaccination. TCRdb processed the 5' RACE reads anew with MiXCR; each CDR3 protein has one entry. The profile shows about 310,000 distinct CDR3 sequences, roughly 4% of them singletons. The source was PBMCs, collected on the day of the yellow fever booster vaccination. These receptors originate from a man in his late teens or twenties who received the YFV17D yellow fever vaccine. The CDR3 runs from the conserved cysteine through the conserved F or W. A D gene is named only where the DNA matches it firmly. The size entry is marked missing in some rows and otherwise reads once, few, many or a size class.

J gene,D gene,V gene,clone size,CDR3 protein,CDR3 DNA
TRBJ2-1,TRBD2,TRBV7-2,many,CASGDSGGSFF,TGTGCCAGCGGAGATAGCGGGGGGTCGTTCTTC
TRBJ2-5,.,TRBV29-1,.,CSVAGNETQYF,TGCAGCGTTGCCGGGAATGAGACCCAGTACTTC
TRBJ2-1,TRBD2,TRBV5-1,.,CASSLGTSGDNEQFF,TGCGCCAGCAGCTTGGGGACTAGCGGGGACAATGAGCAGTTCTTC
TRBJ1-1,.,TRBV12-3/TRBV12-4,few,CASSPNPGTSTNTEAFF,TGTGCCAGCAGCCCGAATCCCGGGACTTCAACGAACACTGAAGCTTTCTTT
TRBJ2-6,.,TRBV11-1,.,CAGAGLSGANVLTF,TGTGCCGGGGCGGGGCTCTCTGGGGCCAACGTCCTGACTTTC
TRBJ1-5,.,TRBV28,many,CASSFVYSHQPQHF,TGTGCCAGCAGTTTTGTGTACTCCCATCAGCCCCAGCATTTT
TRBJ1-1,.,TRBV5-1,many,CASSLGMNAEAFF,TGCGCCAGCAGCTTAGGGATGAATGCTGAAGCTTTCTTT
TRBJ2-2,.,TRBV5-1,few,CASRGVPNTGELFF,TGCGCCAGCAGAGGTGTCCCTAACACCGGGGAGCTGTTTTTT
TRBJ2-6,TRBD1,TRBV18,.,CASSPGPGQGSGANVLTF,TGTGCCAGCTCACCAGGGCCGGGACAGGGGTCTGGGGCCAACGTCCTGACTTTC
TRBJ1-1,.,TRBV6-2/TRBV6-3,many,CASSYGFLRTEAFF,TGTGCCAGCAGTTACGGTTTCCTGAGGACTGAAGCTTTCTTT
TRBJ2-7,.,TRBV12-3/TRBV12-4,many,CASSRQTYEQYF,TGTGCCAGCTCCAGACAAACCTACGAGCAGTACTTC
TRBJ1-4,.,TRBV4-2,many,CASSSPPKLWEKLFF,TGTGCCAGCAGCTCGCCCCCTAAACTTTGGGAAAAACTGTTTTTT
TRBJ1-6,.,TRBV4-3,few,CASSQDQTDYNSPLHF,TGCGCCAGCAGCCAAGACCAGACAGACTATAATTCACCCCTCCACTTT
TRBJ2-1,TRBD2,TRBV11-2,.,CASRPTGLAINEQFF,TGTGCCAGCCGCCCGACGGGACTAGCCATCAATGAGCAGTTCTTC
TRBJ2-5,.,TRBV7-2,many,CASSPPDWETQYF,TGTGCCAGCAGCCCACCGGACTGGGAGACCCAGTACTTC
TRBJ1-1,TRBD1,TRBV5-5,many,CASSYGQGGLEAFF,TGTGCCAGCAGCTATGGACAGGGCGGGCTAGAAGCTTTCTTT
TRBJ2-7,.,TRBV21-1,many,CASSRQDSYEQYF,TGTGCCAGCAGTCGACAGGATTCCTACGAGCAGTACTTC
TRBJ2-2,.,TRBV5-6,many,CASRLEAGELFF,TGTGCCAGCAGACTAGAGGCCGGGGAGCTGTTTTTT
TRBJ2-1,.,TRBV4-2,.,CASSQVPALGSDEQFF,TGTGCCAGCAGCCAAGTTCCCGCTCTAGGGTCCGATGAGCAGTTCTTC
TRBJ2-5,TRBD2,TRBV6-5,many,CASSYTSGGPETQYF,TGTGCCAGCAGTTACACTAGCGGGGGGCCTGAGACCCAGTACTTC
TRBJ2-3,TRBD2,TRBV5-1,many,CASSLGLAGNTGADTQYF,TGCGCCAGCAGCTTGGGGCTAGCGGGTAATACGGGGGCAGATACGCAGTATTTT
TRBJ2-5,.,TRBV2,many,CASRGDQETQYF,TGTGCCAGCAGGGGAGACCAAGAGACCCAGTACTTC
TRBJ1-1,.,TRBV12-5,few,CASGLVQNFPGAFF,TGTGCTAGTGGTTTGGTACAGAACTTCCCAGGGGCTTTCTTT
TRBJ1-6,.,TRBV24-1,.,CATSVRDRPYNSPLHF,TGTGCCACCAGTGTCCGGGACCGCCCCTATAATTCACCCCTCCACTTT
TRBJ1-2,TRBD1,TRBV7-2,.,CASSPRDSGGYTF,TGTGCCAGCAGCCCGAGGGACAGCGGTGGCTACACCTTC
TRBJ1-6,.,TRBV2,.,CASSEARGSSPLHF,TGTGCCAGCAGTGAAGCGCGGGGGAGTTCACCCCTCCACTTT
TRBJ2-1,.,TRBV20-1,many,CSARGGNQGEQFF,TGCAGTGCTAGAGGAGGAAACCAGGGGGAGCAGTTCTTC
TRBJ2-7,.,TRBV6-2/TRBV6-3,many,CASSYGVYEQYF,TGTGCCAGCAGTTACGGGGTATACGAGCAGTACTTC
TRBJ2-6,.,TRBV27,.,CASSLFSGANVLTF,TGTGCCAGCAGTTTATTCTCTGGGGCCAACGTCCTGACTTTC
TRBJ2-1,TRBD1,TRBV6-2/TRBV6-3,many,CASSFDGTAYNEQFF,TGTGCCAGCAGTTTTGACGGGACAGCATACAATGAGCAGTTCTTC
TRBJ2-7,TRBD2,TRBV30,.,CACRGVLSDEQYF,TGTGCCTGCCGGGGGGTGCTTTCCGACGAGCAGTACTTC
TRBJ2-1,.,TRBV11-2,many,CASRLYNEQFF,TGTGCCAGCAGACTATACAATGAGCAGTTCTTC
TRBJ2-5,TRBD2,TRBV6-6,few,CASSLGGLGAGETQYF,TGTGCCAGCAGTTTGGGGGGACTAGGAGCGGGCGAGACCCAGTACTTC
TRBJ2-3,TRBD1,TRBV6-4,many,CASSDGTGGTDTQYF,TGTGCCAGCAGTGACGGGACAGGGGGCACAGATACGCAGTATTTT
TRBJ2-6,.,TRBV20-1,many,CSARRSGANVLTF,TGCAGTGCTAGACGCTCTGGGGCCAACGTCCTGACTTTC
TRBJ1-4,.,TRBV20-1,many,CSAAGGGNEKLFF,TGCAGTGCCGCGGGGGGAGGGAATGAAAAACTGTTTTTT
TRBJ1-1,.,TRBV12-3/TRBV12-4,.,CASRIGSGMNTEAFF,TGTGCCAGCAGAATTGGCTCGGGCATGAACACTGAAGCTTTCTTT
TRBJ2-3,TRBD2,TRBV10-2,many,CASKISGVHTDTQYF,TGCGCCAGCAAAATTAGCGGGGTCCACACAGATACGCAGTATTTT
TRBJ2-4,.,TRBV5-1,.,CASSPLGQAKNIQYF,TGCGCCAGCAGCCCCCTCGGGCAGGCCAAAAACATTCAGTACTTC
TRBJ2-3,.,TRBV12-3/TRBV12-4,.,CASSSGTGNTDTQYF,TGTGCCAGCAGTTCCGGGACGGGAAACACAGATACGCAGTATTTT
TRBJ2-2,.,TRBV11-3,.,CASSVTNTGELFF,TGTGCCAGCAGTGTGACTAACACCGGGGAGCTGTTTTTT
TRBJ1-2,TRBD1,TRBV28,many,CASGGQGRYGYTF,TGTGCCAGCGGGGGACAGGGACGCTATGGCTACACCTTC
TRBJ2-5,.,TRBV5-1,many,CASNPGRGGAETQYF,TGCGCCAGCAACCCTGGGAGGGGGGGGGCCGAGACCCAGTACTTC
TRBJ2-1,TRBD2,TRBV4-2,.,CASSQEGLAGGPYNEQFF,TGTGCCAGCAGCCAAGAAGGGCTAGCGGGGGGGCCGTACAATGAGCAGTTCTTC
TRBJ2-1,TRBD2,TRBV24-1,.,CATSDRTSGYYEQFF,TGTGCCACCAGTGACAGGACTAGCGGGTACTATGAGCAGTTCTTC
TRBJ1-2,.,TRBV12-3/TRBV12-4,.,CASNQAGGPFGYTF,TGTGCCAGCAATCAAGCAGGAGGACCCTTCGGCTACACCTTC